This TCR beta chain is drawn from a study of T cell responses to AZD1222 COVID-19 vaccine. Study results and caveats: There were mostly white British donors and more females than males, and clonal diversity was possibly underestimated. An increase in Spike-specific TCR breadth and depth was observed after two AZD1222 doses. Seropositive status at baseline applied to only a handful of AZD1222 recipients. Epitopes outside B.1.351 and B.1.1.7 mutated regions reportedly drew nearly half of spike TCRs.

V lost 6 bases and J lost 2, with 17 bases in between. The CDR3 totals 15 residues. Germline V lookup: CDR1 MNHEY, CDR2 SVGAGI. To note about this clone: No antigen is known for it.

TCRdb's table, derived via immunoSEQ multiplex PCR, lists solely in-frame clones and lacks some. The profile shows about 150,000 clones, 70% to 90% of them singletons. This sequence was found in an adult who received the MenACWY meningococcal vaccine as a control. This specimen consisted of peripheral blood, obtained 28 days after the second dose of the MenACWY control vaccine. This sequence joins TRBV6-5 and TRBJ2-7, with D maybe TRBD2 (5 bases). The CDR3 nucleotides are TGTGCCAGCAGACTAGACGGGTCCCCCACCTACGAGCAGTACTTC. Translated, it gives CASRLDGSPTYEQYF.